This passage covers 10 T cell receptor beta chains from one sample sequenced in a study of T-cell memory formation after mild COVID-19 (dated by TCRdb to the early 2020s). Libraries were constructed by 5' RACE. These reads were obtained on an Illumina NovaSeq 6000. TCRdb trimmed public reads at Q25 via fastp, called clones via MiXCR and kept in-frame beta chains. Rows merge per CDR3 protein into single entries with the most common DNA and genes. Here the sample has about 430,000 distinct CDR3 sequences; roughly 26% occur a single time. The ten top clones hold around 8.1% of the sample. Source material: PBMCs or a T cell subset sorted from them (not recorded which). Source of these receptors: an adult woman who had mild COVID-19 (a few samples of this study predate the infection). The sample titles of this study are shuffled in the database, so cell type and time point are left out; the donor was told from shared clones.

This clonotype occurred a few times. The chain recombines TRBV5-1 with TRBJ2-2, with TRBD2 matching over 7 bases. The germline gives CDR1 SGHRS, CDR2 YFSETQ. The CDR3 runs 14 residues. The V and J ends lost 4 bases and 5 bases, in that order; junction bases with no gene match: 5. The CDR3 DNA sequence: TGCGCCAGCAGCAACGGGAGGCGGACCGGGGAGCTGTTTTTT. It encodes CASSNGRRTGELFF.

The rearrangement links TRBV21-1 to TRBJ1-6; the listed D gene, TRBD1, was not tested against the DNA. TRBV21-1 is a recognized pseudogene. The CDR3 consists of 15 residues. The CDR3 reads CASKHRGNYNSPLHF. The DNA for the CDR3 is TGTGCCAGCAAACACAGGGGGAACTATAATTCACCCCTCCACTTT.

In this sample, this clonotype turned up a few times. V gene TRBV7-7 combines with J gene TRBJ2-7; TRBD1 matches 8 bases. The V gene end was trimmed by 5 bases and the J gene end by 0 bases; junction bases not matched to a gene: 9. The CDR3 loop spans 16 amino acids. Germline lookup yields CDR1 SSHAT and CDR2 FNYEAQ (reference sequence). CDR3 nucleotide sequence: TGTGCCAGCAGCCCCGGGACAGGCCCACTCTCCTACGAGCAGTACTTC. Translation gives CASSPGTGPLSYEQYF.

In its sample, this clonotype was seen many times. The chain joins TRBV7-9 to TRBJ2-7, with 9 bases that match TRBD1. The CDR3 is made up of 15 amino acids. With 3 bases clipped from V and 5 bases from J, the junction kept 8 bases outside the gene matches. Germline V CDR1 and CDR2: SEHNR, FQNEAQ (reference sequence). CDR3 bases: TGTGCCAGCAGCTTCCGGGGGACAGGGTCCCACGAGCAGTACTTC. Residues: CASSFRGTGSHEQYF.

This clonotype was counted only a few times. The chain joins TRBV10-3 to TRBJ1-5; D not resolved. Germline V gene lookup returns CDR1 ENHRY and CDR2 SYGVKD. The CDR3 is made up of 13 amino acids. V was cut by 4 bases and J by 0 bases, with 4 bases left in between. The CDR3 spells CAISVDSNQPQHF. CDR3 bases: TGTGCCATCAGTGTCGATAGCAATCAGCCCCAGCATTTT.

This clonotype was counted ten times or more. The V call is TRBV5-1, the J call TRBJ1-1; TRBD1 is a possible D gene (6 bases). The CDR3 sequence is 15 residues long. From germline, CDR1 is SGHRS and CDR2 YFSETQ. Trimming pared 1 base from V and 5 bases from J, leaving 15 bases between. CDR3 coding DNA: TGCGCCAGCAGCTTGCAGGCAGGGGAAGGGACTGAAGCTTTCTTT. It yields the protein CASSLQAGEGTEAFF.

The chain combines TRBV5-6 with TRBJ2-1; the D gene is possibly TRBD1 (6 bases). The V gene lost 5 bases and the J gene lost 6 bases, with 12 bases spanning the gap. There are 13 residues in the CDR3. Germline V CDR1 and CDR2: SGHDT, YYEEEE. This CDR3 is CASSIQGGNEQFF. As DNA, the CDR3 is TGTGCCAGCAGTATCCAAGGGGGCAATGAGCAGTTCTTC.

The chain carries TRBV10-2 and TRBJ2-5; D not resolved. Trimming removed 6 bases from V and 4 bases from J, with 6 bases in between. This CDR3 contains 11 residues. In germline, CDR1 is WSHSY, CDR2 SAAADI. The CDR3 sequence is CASSAAETQYF. DNA of the CDR3: TGCGCCAGCAGCGCCGCAGAGACCCAGTACTTC.

This clonotype was observed a handful of times. The gene calls are TRBV12-3 or TRBV12-4 and TRBJ2-2; D gene unclear. The length of the CDR3 is 14 residues. The ends were cut back, 9 bases at V and 3 bases at J, with 14 bases in the middle. DNA for the CDR3: TGTGCCAGTACTCTCGCCCTTTACACCGGGGAGCTGTTTTTT. It codes for CASTLALYTGELFF.

V is TRBV5-1 and J is TRBJ1-2; D call uncertain. In germline, CDR1 is SGHRS, CDR2 YFSETQ. This CDR3 is built from 12 residues. V lost 5 bases and J lost 2, with 7 bases in between. CDR3 in DNA: TGCGCCAGCAGATCGGACAACTATGGCTACACCTTC. Translating it yields CASRSDNYGYTF.